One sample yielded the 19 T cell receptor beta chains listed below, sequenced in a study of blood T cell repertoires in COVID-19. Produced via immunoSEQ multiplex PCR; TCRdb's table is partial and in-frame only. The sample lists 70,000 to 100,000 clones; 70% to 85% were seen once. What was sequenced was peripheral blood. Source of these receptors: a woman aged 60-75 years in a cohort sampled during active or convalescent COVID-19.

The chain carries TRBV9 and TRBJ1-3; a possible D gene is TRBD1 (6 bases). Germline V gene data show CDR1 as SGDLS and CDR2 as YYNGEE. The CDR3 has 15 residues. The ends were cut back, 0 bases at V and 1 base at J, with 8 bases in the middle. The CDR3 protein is CASSVGTASGNTIYF. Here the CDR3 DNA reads TGTGCCAGCAGCGTAGGGACAGCTTCTGGAAACACCATATATTTT.

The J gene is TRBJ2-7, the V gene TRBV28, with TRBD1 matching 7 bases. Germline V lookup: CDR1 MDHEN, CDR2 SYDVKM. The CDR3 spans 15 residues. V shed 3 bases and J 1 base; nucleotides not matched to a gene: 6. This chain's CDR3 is CASSLTGMQSYEQYF. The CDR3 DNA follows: TGTGCCAGCAGTTTGACAGGGATGCAATCCTACGAGCAGTACTTC.

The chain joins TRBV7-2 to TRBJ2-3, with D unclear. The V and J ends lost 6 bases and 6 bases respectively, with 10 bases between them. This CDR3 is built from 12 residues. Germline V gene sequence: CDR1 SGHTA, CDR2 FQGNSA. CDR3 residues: CASSSAGDTQYF. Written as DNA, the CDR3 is TGTGCCAGCAGTTCGGCCGGGGATACGCAGTATTTT.

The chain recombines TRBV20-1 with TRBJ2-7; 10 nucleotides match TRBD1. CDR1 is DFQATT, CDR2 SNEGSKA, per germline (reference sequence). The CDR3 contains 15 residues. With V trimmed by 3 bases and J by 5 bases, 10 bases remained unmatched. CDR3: CSASFRTGGIDEQYF. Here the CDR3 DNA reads TGCAGTGCTAGTTTTCGGACAGGGGGAATCGACGAGCAGTACTTC.

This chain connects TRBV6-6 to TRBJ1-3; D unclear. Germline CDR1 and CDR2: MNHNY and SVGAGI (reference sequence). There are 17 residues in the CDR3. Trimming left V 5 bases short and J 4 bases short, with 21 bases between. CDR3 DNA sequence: TGTGCCAGCAGTCCCCGAGACGGCCCGCCGGGAGGAAACACCATATATTTT. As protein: CASSPRDGPPGGNTIYF.

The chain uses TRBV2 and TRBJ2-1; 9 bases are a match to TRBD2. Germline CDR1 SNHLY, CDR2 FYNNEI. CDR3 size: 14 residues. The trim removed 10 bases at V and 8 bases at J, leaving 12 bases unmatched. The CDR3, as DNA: TGTGCCAACTCCATAGCGGGGGCCAGAGATGAGCAGTTCTTC. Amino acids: CANSIAGARDEQFF.

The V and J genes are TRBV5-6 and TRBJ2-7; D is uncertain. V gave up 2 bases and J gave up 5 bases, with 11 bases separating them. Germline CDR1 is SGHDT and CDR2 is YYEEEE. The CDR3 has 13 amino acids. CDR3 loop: CASSFETTHEQYF. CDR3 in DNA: TGTGCCAGCAGCTTTGAGACAACCCACGAGCAGTACTTC.

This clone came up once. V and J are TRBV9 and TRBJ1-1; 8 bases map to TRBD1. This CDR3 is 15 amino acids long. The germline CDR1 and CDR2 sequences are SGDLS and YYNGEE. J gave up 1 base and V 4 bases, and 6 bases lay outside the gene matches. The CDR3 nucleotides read TGTGCCAGCAGCTACCGAGGGACAGGGAACACTGAAGCTTTCTTT. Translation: CASSYRGTGNTEAFF.

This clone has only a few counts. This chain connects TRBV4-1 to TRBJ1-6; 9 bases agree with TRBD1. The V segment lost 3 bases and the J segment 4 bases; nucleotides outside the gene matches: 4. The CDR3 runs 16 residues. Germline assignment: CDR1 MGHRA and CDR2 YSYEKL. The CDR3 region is CASSHTTGGYNSPLHF. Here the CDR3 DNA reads TGCGCCAGCAGCCACACGACAGGGGGTTATAATTCACCCCTCCACTTT.

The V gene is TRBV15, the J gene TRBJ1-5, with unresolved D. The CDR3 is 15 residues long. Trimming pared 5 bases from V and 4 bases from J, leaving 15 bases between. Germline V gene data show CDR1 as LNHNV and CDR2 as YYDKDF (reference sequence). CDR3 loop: CATSEGIQLNQPQHF. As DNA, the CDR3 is TGTGCCACCAGCGAGGGCATCCAACTGAATCAGCCCCAGCATTTT.

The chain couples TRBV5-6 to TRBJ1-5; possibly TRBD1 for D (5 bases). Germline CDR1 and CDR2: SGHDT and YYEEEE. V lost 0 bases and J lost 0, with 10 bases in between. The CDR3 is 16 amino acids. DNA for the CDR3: TGTGCCAGCAGCTTGGGGACACCCTATAGCAATCAGCCCCAGCATTTT. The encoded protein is CASSLGTPYSNQPQHF.

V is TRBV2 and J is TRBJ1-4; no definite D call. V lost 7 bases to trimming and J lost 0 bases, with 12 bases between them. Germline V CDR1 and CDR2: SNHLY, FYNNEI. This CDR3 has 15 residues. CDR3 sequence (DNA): TGTGCCAGCACTCGACCGGGAGCAACTAATGAAAAACTGTTTTTT. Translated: CASTRPGATNEKLFF.

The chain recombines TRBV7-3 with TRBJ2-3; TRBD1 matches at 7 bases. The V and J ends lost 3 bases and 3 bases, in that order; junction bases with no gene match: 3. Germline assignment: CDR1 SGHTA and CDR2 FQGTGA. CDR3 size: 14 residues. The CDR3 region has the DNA TGTGCCAGCAGCTTTGGGACAGTTACAGATACGCAGTATTTT. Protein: CASSFGTVTDTQYF.

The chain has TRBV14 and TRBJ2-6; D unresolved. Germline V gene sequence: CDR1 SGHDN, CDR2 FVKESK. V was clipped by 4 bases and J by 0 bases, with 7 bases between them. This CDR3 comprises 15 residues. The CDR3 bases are TGTGCCAGCAGCCTGACACACTCTGGGGCCAACGTCCTGACTTTC. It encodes CASSLTHSGANVLTF. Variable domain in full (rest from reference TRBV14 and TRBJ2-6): EAGVTQFPSHSVIEKGQTVTLRCDPISGHDNLYWYRRVMGKEIKFLLHFVKESKQDESGMPNNRFLAERTGGTYSTLKVQPAELEDSGVYFCASSLTHSGANVLTFGAGSRLTVL.

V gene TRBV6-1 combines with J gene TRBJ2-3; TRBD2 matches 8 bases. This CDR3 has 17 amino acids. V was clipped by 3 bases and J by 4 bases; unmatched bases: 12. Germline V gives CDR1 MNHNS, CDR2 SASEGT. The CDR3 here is CASSDPHKRGKADTQYF. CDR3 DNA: TGTGCCAGCAGTGACCCCCATAAGCGGGGGAAGGCAGATACGCAGTATTTT.

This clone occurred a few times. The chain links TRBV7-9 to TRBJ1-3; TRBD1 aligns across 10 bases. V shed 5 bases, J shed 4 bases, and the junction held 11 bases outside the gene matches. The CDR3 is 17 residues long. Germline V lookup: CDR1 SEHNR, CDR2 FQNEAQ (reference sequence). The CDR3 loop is CASSTTAGTGAGNTIYF. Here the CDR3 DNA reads TGTGCCAGCAGCACCACCGCCGGGACAGGGGCCGGAAACACCATATATTTT.

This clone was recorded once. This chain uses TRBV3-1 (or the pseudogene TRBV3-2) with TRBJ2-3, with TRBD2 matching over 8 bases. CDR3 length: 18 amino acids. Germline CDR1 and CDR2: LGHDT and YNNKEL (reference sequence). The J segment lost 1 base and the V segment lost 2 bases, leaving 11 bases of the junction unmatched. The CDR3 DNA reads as TGTGCCAGCAGCCAATCCCTCGGACTAGCTGGGGGCACAGATACGCAGTATTTT. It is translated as CASSQSLGLAGGTDTQYF.

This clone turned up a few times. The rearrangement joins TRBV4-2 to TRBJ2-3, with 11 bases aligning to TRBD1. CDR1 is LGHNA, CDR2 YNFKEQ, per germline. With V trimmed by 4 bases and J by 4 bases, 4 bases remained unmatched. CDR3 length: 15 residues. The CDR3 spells CASSRRTGGADTQYF. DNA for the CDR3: TGTGCCAGCAGCCGGCGGACAGGGGGCGCAGATACGCAGTATTTT.

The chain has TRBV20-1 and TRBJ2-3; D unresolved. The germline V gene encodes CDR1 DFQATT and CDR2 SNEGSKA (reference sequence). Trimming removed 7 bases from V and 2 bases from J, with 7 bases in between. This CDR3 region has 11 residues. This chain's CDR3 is CSGQFTDTQYF. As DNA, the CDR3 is TGCAGTGGGCAGTTCACAGATACGCAGTATTTT.